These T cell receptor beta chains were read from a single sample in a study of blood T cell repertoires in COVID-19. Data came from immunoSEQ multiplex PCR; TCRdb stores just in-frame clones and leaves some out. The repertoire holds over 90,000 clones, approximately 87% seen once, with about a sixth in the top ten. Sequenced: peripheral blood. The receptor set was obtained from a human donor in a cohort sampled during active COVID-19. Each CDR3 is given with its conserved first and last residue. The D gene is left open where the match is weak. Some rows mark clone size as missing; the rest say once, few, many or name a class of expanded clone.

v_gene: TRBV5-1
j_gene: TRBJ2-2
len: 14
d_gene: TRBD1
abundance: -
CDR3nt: TGCGCCAGCAGCTACCGACAGGGTTCCGGGGAGCTGTTTTTT
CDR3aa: CASSYRQGSGELFF

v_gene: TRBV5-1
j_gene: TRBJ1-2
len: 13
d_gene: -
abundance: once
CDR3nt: TGCGCCAGCAGCTTGGGTTCTTCCTATGGCTACACCTTC
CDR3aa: CASSLGSSYGYTF

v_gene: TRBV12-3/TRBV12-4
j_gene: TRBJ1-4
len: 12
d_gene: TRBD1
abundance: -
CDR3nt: TGTGCCAGCAGTTTCGGACAGGGCGAACTGTTTTTT
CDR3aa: CASSFGQGELFF

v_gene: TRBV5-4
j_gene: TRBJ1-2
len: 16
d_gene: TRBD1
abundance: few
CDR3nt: TGTGCCAGCAGCTCCACTCCGGGACAGGGTAACTATGGCTACACCTTC
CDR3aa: CASSSTPGQGNYGYTF

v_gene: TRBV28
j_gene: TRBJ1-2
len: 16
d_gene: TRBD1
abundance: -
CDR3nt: TGTGCCAGCAGTTTAGGGGACAGGGGAACTTGGTCTGGCTACACCTTC
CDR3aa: CASSLGDRGTWSGYTF

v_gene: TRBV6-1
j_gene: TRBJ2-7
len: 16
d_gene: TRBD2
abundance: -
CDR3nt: TGTGCCAGCAGTGAAATAGCGGGGGGGACTGTCTACGAGCAGTACTTC
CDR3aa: CASSEIAGGTVYEQYF

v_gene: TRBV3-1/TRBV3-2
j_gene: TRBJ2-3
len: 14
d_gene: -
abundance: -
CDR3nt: TGTGCCAGCAGCCAAGCTCACAGATTTCATACGCAGTATTTT
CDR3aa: CASSQAHRFHTQYF

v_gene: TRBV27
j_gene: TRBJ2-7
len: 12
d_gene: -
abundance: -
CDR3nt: TGTGCCAGCAGTCTCACATTCGGGGAGCAGTACTTC
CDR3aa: CASSLTFGEQYF

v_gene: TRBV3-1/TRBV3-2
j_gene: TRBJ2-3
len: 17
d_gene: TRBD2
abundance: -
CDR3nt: TGTGCCAGCAGCCCCAGGACTAGCGGGAAGGGCACAGATACGCAGTATTTT
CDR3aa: CASSPRTSGKGTDTQYF

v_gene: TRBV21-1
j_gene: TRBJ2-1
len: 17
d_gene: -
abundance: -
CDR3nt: TGTGCCAGCACCCAGCCGTTTAGTTTTCGGGACTACAATGAGCAGTTCTTC
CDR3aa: CASTQPFSFRDYNEQFF

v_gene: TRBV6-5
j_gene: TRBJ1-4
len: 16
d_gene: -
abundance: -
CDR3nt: TGTGCCAGCAGTTACGAAGGGGGTTCAACTAATGAAAAACTGTTTTTT
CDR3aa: CASSYEGGSTNEKLFF

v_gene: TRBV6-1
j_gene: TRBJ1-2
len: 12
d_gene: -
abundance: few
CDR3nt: TGTGCCAGCAGTGAACGGCCGAGGGGCTACACCTTC
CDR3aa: CASSERPRGYTF

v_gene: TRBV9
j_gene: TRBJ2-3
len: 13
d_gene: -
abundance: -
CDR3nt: TGTGCCAGCAGTATAATTGAGGCCGATACGCAGTATTTT
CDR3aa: CASSIIEADTQYF

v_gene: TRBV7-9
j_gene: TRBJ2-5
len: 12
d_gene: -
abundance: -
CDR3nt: TGTGCCAGCAAAGGGGGGGCCGAGACCCAGTACTTC
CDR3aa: CASKGGAETQYF

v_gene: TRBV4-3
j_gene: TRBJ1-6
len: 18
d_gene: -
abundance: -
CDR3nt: TGCGCCAGCAGCCAAACTGTCCAGGCCGCCTCCTATAATTCACCCCTCCACTTT
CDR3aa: CASSQTVQAASYNSPLHF

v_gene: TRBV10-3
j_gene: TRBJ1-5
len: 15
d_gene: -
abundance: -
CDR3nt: TGTGCCATCAGTGAGTCACCCGAGCGCAATCAGCCCCAGCATTTT
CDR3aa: CAISESPERNQPQHF

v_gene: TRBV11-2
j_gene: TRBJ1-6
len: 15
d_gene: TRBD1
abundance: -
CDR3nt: TGTGCCAGCAGCTTGTCCGGGACAGCCGGTTCACCCCTCCACTTT
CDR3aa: CASSLSGTAGSPLHF

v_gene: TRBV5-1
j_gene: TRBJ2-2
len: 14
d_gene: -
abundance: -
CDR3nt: TGCGCCAGCAGCTTTCTAAGCGTCGGCGGGGAGCTGTTTTTT
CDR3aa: CASSFLSVGGELFF

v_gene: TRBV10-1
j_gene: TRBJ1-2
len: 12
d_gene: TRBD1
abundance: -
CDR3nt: TGCGCCAGCAGTGATAGACAGGGCGGCTACACCTTC
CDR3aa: CASSDRQGGYTF

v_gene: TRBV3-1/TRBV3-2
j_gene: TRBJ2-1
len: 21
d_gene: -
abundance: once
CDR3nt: TGTGCCAGCAGCCAAGAGGGCAGGCCAGAAGGGGGGGGTATTAGGTACAATGAGCAGTTCTTC
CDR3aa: CASSQEGRPEGGGIRYNEQFF

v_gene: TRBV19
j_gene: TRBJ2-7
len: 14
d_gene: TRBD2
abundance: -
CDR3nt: TGTGCCAGTGCTAAAAGGGAGGGAGACTACGAGCAGTACTTC
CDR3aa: CASAKREGDYEQYF

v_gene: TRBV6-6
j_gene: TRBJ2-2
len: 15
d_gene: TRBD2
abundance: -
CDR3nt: TGTGCCAGCAGTTACCCGGGGGGGTTGGCCGGGGAGCTGTTTTTT
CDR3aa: CASSYPGGLAGELFF

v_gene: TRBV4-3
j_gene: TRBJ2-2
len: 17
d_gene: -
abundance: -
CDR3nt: TGCGCCAGCAGCCAAGAGTGGGAGCTAGTCACGACCGGGGAGCTGTTTTTT
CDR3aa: CASSQEWELVTTGELFF

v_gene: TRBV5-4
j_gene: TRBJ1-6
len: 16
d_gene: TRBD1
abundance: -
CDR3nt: TGTGCCAGCAGCCCTGGGACAGGGGCTCAAAATTCACCCCTCCACTTT
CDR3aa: CASSPGTGAQNSPLHF

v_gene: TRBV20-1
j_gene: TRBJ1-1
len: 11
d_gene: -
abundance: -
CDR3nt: TGCAGTATTAGAATCAACCGTGAAGCTTTCTTT
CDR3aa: CSIRINREAFF

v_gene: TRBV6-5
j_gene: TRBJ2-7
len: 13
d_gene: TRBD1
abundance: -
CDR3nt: TGTGCCAGCAGTTACACAGGGGAATTCGAGCAGTACTTC
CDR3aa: CASSYTGEFEQYF

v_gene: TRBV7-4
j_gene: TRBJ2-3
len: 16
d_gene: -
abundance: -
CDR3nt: TGTGCCAGCAACGCTCCCCGGGACTTCCACACAGATACGCAGTATTTT
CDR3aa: CASNAPRDFHTDTQYF

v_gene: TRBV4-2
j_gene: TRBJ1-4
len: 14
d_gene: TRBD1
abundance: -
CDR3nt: TGTGCCAGCAGCCAAGATCAAACAGGGGGTAGACTGTTTTTT
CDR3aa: CASSQDQTGGRLFF

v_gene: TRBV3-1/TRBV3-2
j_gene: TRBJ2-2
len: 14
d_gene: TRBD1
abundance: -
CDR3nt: TGTGCCAGCGCGGACAGGGCGGACACCGGGGAGCTGTTTTTT
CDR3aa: CASADRADTGELFF